This T cell receptor beta chain was found in a study of beta chain features in type 1 diabetes. V was cut by 0 bases and J by 1 base, with 6 bases left in between. CDR3 length: 13 amino acids. The germline gives CDR1 GTSNPN, CDR2 SVGIG (reference sequence). Details on this clone: Its antigen is not known.

Expressed TCRB transcripts were sequenced after all isolated RNA was converted to cDNA. Libraries were prepared by immunoSEQ multiplex PCR; TCRdb keeps only in-frame clonotypes and omits some of them. The sample shows under 300,000 clones, approximately 13% of them seen only once. Findings and caveats of the study: Any HLA type influence on TCRB rearrangement was left unresolved here. It was among patients, rather than healthy donors, that naive, central memory and Treg TCRB repertoires appeared more similar. Shorter TCRB CDR3s, moderately but significantly so, marked every one of the four CD4+ subsets in Type 1 diabetes patients. Short templates might get an advantage during PCR, and this would be equal in patients and controls.

The V and J genes are TRBV30 and TRBJ1-1, with unresolved D. The sample was naive CD4+ T cells from blood. The TCR was taken from a man aged 25-40 years with type 1 diabetes. The CDR3 DNA reads TGTGCCTGGAGTGTCACACGGAACACTGAAGCTTTCTTT. Translating it yields CAWSVTRNTEAFF.